The T cell receptor beta chain described here comes from a study of blood T cell repertoires in COVID-19. The data were produced by immunoSEQ multiplex PCR, yet TCRdb's version contains in-frame clones alone and is incomplete. The repertoire holds 200,000 to 250,000 clones, with around 87% as singletons. This CDR3 is 13 amino acids long. Trimming stripped 3 bases from V and 3 bases from J, with 10 bases between. Germline CDR1 is SGHDT and CDR2 is YYEEEE. Sequenced: PBMCs or T cells enriched from blood (not recorded which). The chain carries TRBV5-6 and TRBJ2-7; D is perhaps TRBD2 (5 bases). The source is a man younger than 45 in a cohort exposed to, infected with or recovered from COVID-19 (not recorded which). CDR3 in DNA: TGTGCCAGCAGCTCCGGGGTGAGCTACGAGCAGTACTTC. It specifies CASSSGVSYEQYF.